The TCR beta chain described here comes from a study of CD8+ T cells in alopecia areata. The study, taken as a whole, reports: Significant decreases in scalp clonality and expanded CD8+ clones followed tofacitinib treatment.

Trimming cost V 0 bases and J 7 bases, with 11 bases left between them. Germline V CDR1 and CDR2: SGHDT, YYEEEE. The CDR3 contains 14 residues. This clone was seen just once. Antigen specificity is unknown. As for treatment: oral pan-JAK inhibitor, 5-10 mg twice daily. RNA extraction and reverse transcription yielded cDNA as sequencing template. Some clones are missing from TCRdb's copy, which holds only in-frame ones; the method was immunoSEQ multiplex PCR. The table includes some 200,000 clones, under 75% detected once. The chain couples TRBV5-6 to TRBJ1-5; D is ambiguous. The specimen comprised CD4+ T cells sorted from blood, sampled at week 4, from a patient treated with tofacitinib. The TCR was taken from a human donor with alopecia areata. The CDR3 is CASSLEGLGQPQHF. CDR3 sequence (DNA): TGTGCCAGCAGCTTGGAGGGTCTCGGGCAGCCCCAGCATTTT.